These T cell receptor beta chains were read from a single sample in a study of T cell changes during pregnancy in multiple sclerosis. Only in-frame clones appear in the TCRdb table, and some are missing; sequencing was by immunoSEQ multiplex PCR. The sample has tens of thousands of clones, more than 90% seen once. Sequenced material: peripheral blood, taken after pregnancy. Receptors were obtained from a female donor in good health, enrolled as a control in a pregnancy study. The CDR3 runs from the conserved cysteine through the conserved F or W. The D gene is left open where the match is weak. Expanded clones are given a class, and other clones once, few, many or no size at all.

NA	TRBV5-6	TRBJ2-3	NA	CASSGGRGGGDTQYF	TGTGCCAGCAGTGGGGGCAGGGGAGGGGGAGATACGCAGTATTTT
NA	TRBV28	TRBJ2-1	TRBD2	CASGLAFYNEQFF	TGTGCCAGCGGACTAGCGTTCTACAATGAGCAGTTCTTC
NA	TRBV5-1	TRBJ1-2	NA	CASSADYHGYTF	TGCGCCAGCAGCGCCGACTACCATGGCTACACCTTC
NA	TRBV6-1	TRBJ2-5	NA	CASSGRMTGLQETQYF	TGTGCCAGCAGTGGACGAATGACAGGACTTCAAGAGACCCAGTACTTC
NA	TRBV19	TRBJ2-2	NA	CASSTTNTGELFF	TGTGCCAGTAGTACAACTAACACCGGGGAGCTGTTTTTT
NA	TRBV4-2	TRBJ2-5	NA	CASSQEMAAGETQYF	TGTGCCAGCAGCCAAGAGATGGCCGCGGGAGAGACCCAGTACTTC
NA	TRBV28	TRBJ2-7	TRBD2	CASSPGEGLREQYF	TGTGCCAGCAGCCCGGGGGAGGGCCTCCGCGAGCAGTACTTC
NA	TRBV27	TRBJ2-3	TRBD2	CASSSSGRATDTQYF	TGTGCCAGCAGTTCTAGCGGGAGGGCCACAGATACGCAGTATTTT
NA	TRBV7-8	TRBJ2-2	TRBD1	CASSLPRQGKTNTGELFF	TGTGCCAGCAGCTTACCACGACAGGGTAAAACGAACACCGGGGAGCTGTTTTTT
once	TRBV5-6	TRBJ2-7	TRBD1	CASSFSPGTAYEQYF	TGTGCCAGCAGCTTCTCCCCCGGGACAGCCTACGAGCAGTACTTC
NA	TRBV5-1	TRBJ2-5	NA	CASSLDTSQETQYF	TGCGCCAGCAGCTTGGACACCTCACAAGAGACCCAGTACTTC
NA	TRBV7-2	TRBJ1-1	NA	CASSPRGGTNTEAFF	TGTGCCAGCAGCCCCCGGGGGGGGACTAACACTGAAGCTTTCTTT
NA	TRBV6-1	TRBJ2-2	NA	CASQRGGMDTGELFF	TGTGCCAGCCAAAGGGGGGGGATGGACACCGGGGAGCTGTTTTTT
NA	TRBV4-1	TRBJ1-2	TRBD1	CASSLGDRGNYGYTF	TGCGCCAGCAGCCTGGGGGACAGGGGGAACTATGGCTACACCTTC
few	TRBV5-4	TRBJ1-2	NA	CASSLVGLPGGYTF	TGTGCCAGCAGCTTGGTAGGGCTCCCAGGGGGCTACACCTTC
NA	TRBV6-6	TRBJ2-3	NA	CASSLTDTQYF	TGTGCCAGCAGCCTCACAGATACGCAGTATTTT
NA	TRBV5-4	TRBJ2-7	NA	CASSSQTGTHEQYF	TGTGCCAGCAGCTCGCAGACAGGAACTCACGAGCAGTACTTC
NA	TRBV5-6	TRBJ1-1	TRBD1	CASSYVDRVYWNTEAFF	TGTGCCAGCAGCTACGTCGACAGGGTCTATTGGAACACTGAAGCTTTCTTT
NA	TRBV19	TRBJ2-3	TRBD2	CASNLRGGPRTDTQYF	TGTGCCAGTAACCTCCGGGGGGGCCCCCGCACAGATACGCAGTATTTT
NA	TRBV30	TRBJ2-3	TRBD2	CAWSMTPGLAFTDTQYF	TGTGCCTGGAGTATGACCCCGGGACTAGCATTCACAGATACGCAGTATTTT
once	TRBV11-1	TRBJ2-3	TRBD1	CASSLDGQGVSGYTQYF	TGTGCCAGCAGCTTAGATGGGCAGGGGGTCTCGGGGTATACGCAGTATTTT
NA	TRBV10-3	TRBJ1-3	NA	CAIMPRTDSGNTIYF	TGTGCCATCATGCCCCGGACTGACTCTGGAAACACCATATATTTT
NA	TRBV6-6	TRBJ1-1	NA	CASSYLDRIADTEAFF	TGTGCCAGCAGTTACCTCGATCGGATAGCGGACACTGAAGCTTTCTTT
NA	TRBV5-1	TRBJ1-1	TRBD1	CASSSKTGGGAFF	TGCGCCAGCAGCTCCAAAACAGGGGGAGGAGCTTTCTTT
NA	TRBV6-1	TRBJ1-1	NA	CASSEGAGLNTEAFF	TGTGCCAGCAGTGAAGGGGCGGGCCTGAACACTGAAGCTTTCTTT
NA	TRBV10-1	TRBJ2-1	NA	CASSAGGNEQFF	TGCGCCAGCAGTGCTGGGGGGAATGAGCAGTTCTTC